A selection of T cell receptor beta chains follows, all from one sample in a study of cytotoxic CD8 clonotypes in ibrutinib-treated CLL. Method: immunoSEQ multiplex PCR; TCRdb's copy keeps in-frame clones and lacks some. The table lists fewer than 400,000 clones, roughly 70% of them singletons. Sequenced material: PBMCs, taken after 36 months of ibrutinib treatment. The receptor set was obtained from a human donor with chronic lymphocytic leukemia. Both conserved end residues are part of each CDR3. Fields, in order: V gene, D gene, clone size, CDR3 length, J gene, CDR3 DNA, CDR3 protein. D genes are given only for firm matches. Clone size, where shown, is once, few, many, or a class for clones that have expanded.

>TRBV30|TRBD2|NA|15|TRBJ2-5
TGTGCCTGGAGTAGCGGACTAGAGCCCCAAGAGACCCAGTACTTC
CAWSSGLEPQETQYF
>TRBV7-2|NA|NA|13|TRBJ2-3
TGTGCCAGCAGCTTATCGTTCACAGATACGCAGTATTTT
CASSLSFTDTQYF
>TRBV27|NA|NA|15|TRBJ1-6
TGTGCCAGCAGTCCACCCAGGGTTGGGGACTCACCCCTCCACTTT
CASSPPRVGDSPLHF
>TRBV5-4|NA|NA|14|TRBJ2-5
TGTGCCAGCAGCTTGGAGCTAGTCCCAGAGACCCAGTACTTC
CASSLELVPETQYF
>TRBV15|NA|NA|14|TRBJ1-6
TGTGCCACCAGCAGAGGGAACAGGGATTCACCCCTCCACTTT
CATSRGNRDSPLHF
>TRBV6-6|NA|NA|13|TRBJ2-1
TGTGCCAGCAGTTACTTGAGTTATGATGAGCAGTTCTTC
CASSYLSYDEQFF
>TRBV29-1|TRBD1|once|13|TRBJ2-2
TGCAGCGCAGCGACAGGGGACACCGGGGAGCTGTTTTTT
CSAATGDTGELFF
>TRBV12-5|NA|NA|15|TRBJ2-3
TGTGCTAGTGCCCCAGGGCAGCGGAGCACAGATACGCAGTATTTT
CASAPGQRSTDTQYF
>TRBV7-3|NA|NA|14|TRBJ2-3
TGTGCCAGCAGCTTAACGGGAGCATCAGATACGCAGTATTTT
CASSLTGASDTQYF
>TRBV7-9|NA|few|16|TRBJ1-5
TGTGCCAGCAGCTTAGGACCCGACTCCAGGGCTCCGCCCCAGCATTTT
CASSLGPDSRAPPQHF
>TRBV5-1|NA|few|16|TRBJ1-6
TGCGCCAGCAGCCCGGACCGGGGCTCCTATAATTCACCCCTCCACTTT
CASSPDRGSYNSPLHF
>TRBV11-2|TRBD1|NA|15|TRBJ2-5
TGTGCCAGCAGCCCGGGACAGGGGAAACAAGAGACCCAGTACTTC
CASSPGQGKQETQYF
>TRBV25-1|TRBD2|NA|17|TRBJ2-3
TGTGCCAGCAGTGGACGATTAGCGGGGGGGCCAACGGATACGCAGTATTTT
CASSGRLAGGPTDTQYF
>TRBV7-2|TRBD1|NA|16|TRBJ2-7
TGTGCCAGCAGCTCCCAGGGGGCAGTAAGAGCGGGTGAGCAGTACTTC
CASSSQGAVRAGEQYF
>TRBV7-2|NA|NA|15|TRBJ1-5
TGTGCCAGCAGCTTAGCCCCGGGGGACAATCAGCCCCAGCATTTT
CASSLAPGDNQPQHF
>TRBV13|NA|NA|15|TRBJ2-5
TGTGCCAGCAGCTTACGGGACTTAGGGCAAGAGACCCAGTACTTC
CASSLRDLGQETQYF
>TRBV11-1|NA|few|15|TRBJ2-3
TGTGCCAGCAGCTTAATTGGCATTTCGGCAGATACGCAGTATTTT
CASSLIGISADTQYF
>TRBV6-5|NA|NA|14|TRBJ1-1
TGTGCCAGCAGTTTTCATGGCACAAGCACTGAAGCTTTCTTT
CASSFHGTSTEAFF
>TRBV7-8|NA|NA|14|TRBJ1-3
TGTGCCAGCAGCTTCTGGGCGGAGGGAAACACCATATATTTT
CASSFWAEGNTIYF
>TRBV29-1|TRBD2|NA|16|TRBJ2-7
TGCAGCGTTGAAGATCGGATAACTAGCGGGAGCTACGAGCAGTACTTC
CSVEDRITSGSYEQYF
>TRBV11-2|TRBD1|few|17|TRBJ2-5
TGTGCCAGCAACGATTTAGGTTGGACAGGGGTCCAAGAGACCCAGTACTTC
CASNDLGWTGVQETQYF
>TRBV9|NA|NA|14|TRBJ1-4
TGTGCCAGCAGCGTAGAACTGAGCGGTGAAAAACTGTTTTTT
CASSVELSGEKLFF